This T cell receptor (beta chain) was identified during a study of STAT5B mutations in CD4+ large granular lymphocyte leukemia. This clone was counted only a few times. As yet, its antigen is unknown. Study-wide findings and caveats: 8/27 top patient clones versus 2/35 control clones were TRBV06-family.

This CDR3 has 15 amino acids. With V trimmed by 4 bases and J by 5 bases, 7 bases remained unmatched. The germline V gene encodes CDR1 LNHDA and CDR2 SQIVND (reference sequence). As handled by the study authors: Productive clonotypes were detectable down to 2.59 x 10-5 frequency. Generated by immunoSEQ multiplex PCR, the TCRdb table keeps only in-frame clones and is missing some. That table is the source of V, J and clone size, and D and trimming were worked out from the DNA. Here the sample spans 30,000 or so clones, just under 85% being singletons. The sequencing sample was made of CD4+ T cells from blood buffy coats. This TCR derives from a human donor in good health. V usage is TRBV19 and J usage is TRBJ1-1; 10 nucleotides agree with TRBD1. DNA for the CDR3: TGTGCCAGTAGTACACCGGGACAGGGGATGACTGAAGCTTTCTTT. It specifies CASSTPGQGMTEAFF.